Sequencing of this T cell receptor (beta chain) was carried out in a study of blood T cell repertoires in COVID-19. Study information: COVID-19 samples, acute and convalescent, were from the United States, Italy and Spain.

This clone appeared a single time. Authors' processing steps: Counts of nucleated cells, estimated from reference gene primer amplification, were obtained. Generated by immunoSEQ multiplex PCR, the TCRdb table keeps only in-frame clones and is missing some. V, J and clone size reflect that table, while D and trimming were determined from the DNA. The sample holds about 330,000 clones; around 90% are singletons and the top ten take 9.5% to 10%. V lost 9 bases, J lost 10 bases, and 20 bases lay in between. The germline gives CDR1 MDHEN, CDR2 SYDVKM. The CDR3 runs 13 residues. Seattle's enrolled individuals joined amid active infection and were then monitored longitudinally.

The specimen sequenced was peripheral blood. This chain joins TRBV28 and TRBJ2-3, with TRBD1 as a possible D gene (8 bases). The sequence derives from a man younger than 45 with COVID-19, enrolled during active disease. The CDR3 is CASTGGGREAQYF. Written as DNA, the CDR3 is TGTGCCAGTACAGGGGGTGGGAGGGAGGCGCAGTATTTT.